This T cell receptor beta chain originates from a study of shared clonotypes between healthy human individuals (dated by TCRdb to the early 2020s). Study-wide context: The cohort included a few men and a couple of women between 18 and 49 years of age. Each donor's leukapheresis produced roughly between about 0.8 and 8.9 billion PBMCs. Libraries were prepared and TCR repertoires were sequenced by different laboratories using diverse techniques, in order to increase sequencing depth and limit assay-specific biases. To estimate repertoire size and how much clonotypes are shared between individuals, the study performed deep sequencing of blood TCR repertoires from 4 to 6 healthy adults. For each donor, CD4 naive and CD4 memory were each run on three plates, CD8 naive on two plates, and CD8 memory on one plate. On the study overall, not on this receptor specifically: Rarefaction of sorted-subset datasets indicated incomplete sequencing despite the large sequencing depth. Across a few donors, about 4.5% of naive CD4, 3% to 4% of naive CD8, roughly 2.2% of memory CD4, and 0.4% to 0.45% of memory CD8 clonotypes were shared. Naive subsets generally had larger estimated clonotype richness than memory subsets. Only blood was sampled, and tissue TCR repertoires likely differ from those in blood. Compared with non-shared clonotypes, the clonotypes found in all four sorted-subset donors had higher generation probabilities. Based on pairwise subsampling, the degree of clonotype sharing among donors was expected to be affected by sequencing depth. Because the study included only a small number of donors, the genetic and exposure-history diversity represented was limited.

Worth noting for this clone: There is no known antigen for this receptor. Base qualities are not provided; no much larger clone lies one nucleotide away. The sample carries other DNA sequences with the same CDR3.

Using the deep immunoSEQ assay, TCR CDR3 regions were amplified from genomic DNA by multiplex PCR. Extracted genomic DNA from each cell subset was distributed evenly across all wells of several immunoSEQ 96-well plates, and each plate was treated as a replicate. For sorted subsets, roughly 0.2 ug genomic DNA, equal to some 28,000 T cell genomes, was loaded into each replicate PCR. Purified libraries were quantified with a Qubit 3.0 fluorometer, sized on a Bioanalyzer 2100, and re-quantified with the KAPA Library Quantification kit. Every immunoSEQ 96-well plate was sequenced on a separate single-read 150-cycle Illumina NextSeq 550 flow cell. Processing in the source paper ran as follows. The immunoSEQ output contained only junctional sequences without quality scores, so filtering could not match that applied to full-length reads. To assign V/J genes and CDR3, sequences were annotated using PyIR, a Python wrapper for IgBLAST v1.9, with IMGT germline references. Any read was removed if the V/J assignment was weak (E-value above 1e-6), the CDR3 was missing, or the read contained stop codons, out-of-frame junctions, or ambiguous translated residues. A V3J clonotype was defined by an identical inferred V gene, J gene, and CDR3 amino acid sequence. To compute the percentage overlap between repertoires, the number of shared unique clonotypes was divided by the size of the smaller repertoire. Richness of each repertoire was evaluated using RTK rarefaction, the Chao1 estimator, and Recon v2.1 estimates of unobserved clonotypes. Generation probabilities for all TCRbeta clonotypes obtained by the gDNA method from a handful of donors were computed using OLGA. Sourced from immuneACCESS, this table was stored by TCRdb with only in-frame sequences that have V and J called. A share of the clones is absent; for the studies checked, an unresolved V gene accounts for under half, and the remainder has no known explanation. V, J and clone size are taken as reported in that table, and D and trimming were inferred from the DNA itself. The sample table lists a few million clones, about nine tenths of them with a count of one. The top ten clones comprise about 0.36% of the sample.

The CDR3 contains 12 residues, cysteine and phenylalanine counted. The read is trimmed to its CDR3 DNA, 36 bases read in frame from base 1. The V end loses 2 bases and the J end loses 8 bases, and a stretch of 12 bases separates them. From a lookup of the germline V gene, CDR1 and CDR2 are SQVTM and ANQGSEA. The donors were healthy, HIV-negative adults with no recently reported acute infections or vaccinations. Every donor was a Caucasian adult residing in Nashville, Tennessee, USA. CD4+ T cells were enriched by magnetic negative selection, after which naive cells were positively selected on CD45RA and the negative fraction was taken as the memory subset. After blood collection by leukapheresis, PBMCs were isolated using Ficoll-Histopaque density gradient centrifugation and then cryopreserved in the vapor phase of liquid nitrogen. Analytical flow cytometry was used to check the purity and quantity of each magnetically sorted T cell population. From each sorted fraction, genomic DNA was isolated and quantified by UV absorbance on a Nanodrop 2000c.

Sequenced input: naive CD4+ T cells from PBMCs. The intended sense of this specimen's cell subset or site label: CD45RA+ positively selected. This TCR was recovered from a young man in good health. Some clones in this sample may be carry-over from other donors' samples. Recombination joined TRBV29-1 with TRBJ1-2, and possibly TRBD1, on 6 matching bases. The nucleotide sequence is given as TGCAGCGTTGAAAGCGGGGGCGAGGGCTACACCTTC. Its product reads: CSVESGGEGYTF.